This T cell receptor (beta chain) was observed in a study of blood T cell repertoires in COVID-19. Looking at the study overall: Sites in the United States, Italy and Spain provided acute and convalescent COVID-19 samples. T cells, B-cell-depleted T cells, or PBMCs provided the cDNA or gDNA that served as material.

Authors' analysis steps: From reference gene primer amplification, estimates of nucleated cell counts were derived. Repertoires were generated with immunoSEQ multiplex PCR, while TCRdb's copy carries only in-frame clones and drops some. V and J calls and clone size come straight from that table; D and trimming were deduced from the DNA. Here the sample spans about 110,000 clones, over 80% being singletons. Only a few counts were recorded for this clone. Trimming cost V 6 bases and J 5 bases, with 13 bases left between them. This CDR3 is built from 13 residues. Per the germline V gene, CDR1 is SNHLY and CDR2 is FYNNEI.

The V and J genes are TRBV2 and TRBJ1-1; D may be TRBD1 (6 bases). The TCR was taken from a woman aged 55-69 years with acute or convalescent COVID-19. The sequenced sample consisted of peripheral blood. The CDR3 bases are TGTGCCAGCAGGACGCGGGGGCGAACTGAAGCTTTCTTT. Protein product: CASRTRGRTEAFF.